This T cell receptor beta chain was recovered during a study of cytomegalovirus exposure and HLA in healthy donors (dated by TCRdb to 2016 to 2017). For context, the study as a whole: According to an earlier analysis of 587 of the donors, about 179 million T cells yielded some 110 million unique TCR beta sequences and less than 300 Gb of sequence data. The study profiled the T cell repertoires of hundreds of subjects by immunosequencing and related them to cytomegalovirus serostatus. Donor age, sex, ethnicity and CMV serostatus were compiled alongside the repertoire data. The number of typed donors differed by locus: roughly 629-640 for A, B, C, DRB1 and DQB1; approximately 520 for DQA1; 606 for DPA1; and about 450 for DPB1. HLA typing covered class I and class II loci at four-digit resolution. All discovery cohort repertoires had been generated on a single sequencing platform. Rather than drawing on any new phenotypic data, the later analysis identified candidate immune exposures from TCR beta sequences and the way those sequences occurred across donors. Of the roughly 400 genotyped donors, approximately 83% fell in the genetic ancestry cluster associated with self-reported Caucasian donors. To study patterns of TCR occurrence, a later analysis re-analyzed previously published TCR beta repertoires from around 660 donors and added high-resolution HLA genotyping. The study was designed to test whether signatures of past pathogen exposure could be identified by cataloging public T cell receptors. An earlier analysis of some 600 of the donors applied high-throughput TCR beta sequencing to assess whether each TCR beta V gene segment acted as functional or pseudogenic. A later genetic analysis took genome-wide SNP genotypes for about three fifths of the 666 donors and used that subset as a discovery cohort. About five DR-DQ haplotypes were handled as single units for association and clustering, since linkage in the cohort was strong. To predict cytomegalovirus infection status, the study brought together high-throughput TCR immunosequencing, statistical association of individual TCRs with disease status, and machine learning. Approximately 330 gigabases of sequencing data and approximately 92 million unique TCR sequences made up an early release that covered 500 to 700 HLA-typed donors. In addition to the first cohort of several hundred subjects, a separate validation cohort of around 110 different subjects was used. Among 350 to 400 genotyped donors of the cohort, an average of about 240,000 unique TCR beta nucleotide sequences were sequenced per donor, around 18% of them non-productive. Study-wide conclusions, independent of this receptor: The presence/absence analyses assumed that sequencing depth was roughly uniform across donors, and that assumption may not be true. A later genetic analysis reported fewer N-insertions in productive TCRs among donors in an Asian-associated ancestry cluster than the roughly 700-donor mean. Cytomegalovirus status was reported to be diagnosed by the classifier with high specificity and sensitivity in both the original and validation cohorts. In a later analysis, several top co-occurrence clusters were reported to appear linked to parvovirus B19, influenza, CMV and Epstein-Barr virus. In the study, around 160 TCR beta chains were listed as associated with cytomegalovirus. Correlated functional status among segregating V segments might be attributable to linkage disequilibrium, but an unknown experimental factor could not be ruled out. Seventeen rarely observed V segments, including chromosome 9 orphons, were excluded from the earlier analysis of almost 600 of the donors because counts were too low. When HLA alleles, especially DR and DQ, strongly co-occurred, TCR associations were difficult to assign to individual alleles. Compared with equally common non-associated chains, HLA-associated TCR beta chains in a later analysis were more clonally expanded and had lower generation probabilities. Three of the identified cytomegalovirus-associated TCR beta chains were confirmed in vitro to be specific for cytomegalovirus antigens. A further reported finding was that TCR beta sequences accurately predicted the HLA-A and HLA-B alleles for most subjects in the first cohort. Because HLA typing was missing for some donors at each locus, association tests included only the typed subset. In an earlier analysis of around 600 of the donors, most TCR beta V segments were observed in productive rearrangements about 90% or about 30% of the time, broadly matching IMGT annotations. In a later genetic analysis, a missense DCLRE1C variant was associated with V-gene and J-gene trimming of TCR beta chains, and the association was replicated in an independent cohort. In a later analysis, the rate of TCR association differed among HLA loci, with DRB1 alleles having the most associated TCRs and HLA-C alleles having the fewest. Most TCR sequences were observed very rarely across donors, whereas some public TCRs were present in many individuals. Most CMV-associated TCR beta chains appeared to be HLA-restricted in a later analysis, and the HLA associations seemed to be driven largely by CMV exposure. A group of highly shared sequence variants was considered likely to be a technical artifact of the sequencing pipeline. According to the authors, the approach could potentially be generalized to other disease states and immunological phenotypes. At a false discovery rate of 0.05, a later analysis linked around 15,000 TCR beta sequences to specific HLA alleles. Some IMGT-functional V segments, including TRBV6-2 and TRBV6-3, could not be told apart with the 87-base-pair reads, so those segments were excluded. This cohort had only TCR beta chains sequenced, and the lack of alpha or paired-chain data limited which features could be detected. The only immune exposure information available for the cohort was CMV serostatus.

Sequences SGHAT (CDR1) and FQNNGV (CDR2) are obtained from the germline V gene. V is cut by 0 bases and J by 8 bases, and the space between the germline ends is 7 bases. The CDR3 measures 12 amino acids from cysteine to phenylalanine. Just the 36-base CDR3 DNA is kept, in frame starting at base 1. In total, approximately 690 healthy bone marrow donors made up the cohort. All cohort members were sampled while nominally healthy, although unrecorded immune exposures were likely present. The donor tested CMV seronegative and was one of the 352 seronegative cohort members. A peripheral blood sample was collected from each donor, and TCR beta sequencing was performed on peripheral blood mononuclear cells. Genomic DNA was extracted from the blood cell samples with the Qiagen DNeasy Blood Extraction Kit. A word on this clone: The specificity of this receptor is unknown.

The receptor library was made with the immunoSEQ multiplex PCR assay. For the multiplex PCR, a mixture combining 60 forward primers for TCR Vbeta segments and 13 reverse primers for TCR Jbeta segments was used. A multiplex PCR assay on genomic DNA amplified the CDR3 region of rearranged TCR beta genes. On the Illumina HiSeq System, the amplified TCR beta libraries were sequenced as 87-base-pair reads. The original pipeline was this. Across the 600 to 700 repertoires, a later analysis counted approximately 75 million unique TCR beta chains, some 11 million of which were shared by at least two donors. Raw reads were error-corrected and collapsed into unique sequences by a nearest-neighbor algorithm in which closely related sequences were merged to remove PCR and sequencing errors. CDR3 sequences were aligned to IMGT reference sequences to assign V, D and J gene segments. For a sequence to be retained, a match of at least six nucleotides was required to both a V gene segment and a J gene segment. A rearrangement counted as productive if the CDR3 had no stop codons and remained in frame with V and J, and every other rearrangement counted as non-productive. CDR3 was defined according to IMGT convention as the region running from the second conserved V-encoded cysteine to the conserved J-encoded phenylalanine. In an earlier analysis of some 550 of the donors, sequences lacking an unambiguous match to a single V gene segment were excluded. An earlier analysis of a few hundred of the donors classified V segments as functional when productive rearrangements were above 56.7% and as segregating when the standard deviation between donors was above 5%. A statistical classification framework was built for diagnosing cytomegalovirus status from the catalog of TCR beta chain sequences. A later analysis assigned V and J genes by comparing TCR nucleotide sequences with IMGT/GENE-DB human TR gene sequences. The TCRdist pipeline was used in a later analysis to assign CDR3 sequences and most-parsimonious VDJ recombination scenarios. In a later analysis, each TCR beta chain was defined by its CDR3 amino acid sequence together with its V-gene family, and reads without a unique V-gene family were excluded. To address suspected cross-contamination and a sequencing artifact, a later analysis removed around 590 highly shared, low-generation-probability nucleotide sequences. A later analysis calculated a clonal expansion index for each public chain from normalized within-repertoire ranks of inferred template counts. Generation probabilities in a later analysis came from a VDJ recombination model fitted to out-of-frame rearrangements, and those results were checked against IGoR. A later analysis scored TCR-TCR, TCR-HLA and TCR-CMV co-occurrence with hypergeometric tests, applying a repertoire-size bias correction to TCR pairs. In a later analysis, false discovery rates were estimated by permuting HLA or CMV assignments 20 times. In a later analysis, co-occurring TCRs were grouped using DBSCAN, with TCRdist sequence similarity added in when clustering inside HLA-allele-positive subsets. Co-occurrence clustering excluded repertoires with fewer than 30,000 or more than 120,000 public chains, plus five with anomalous nucleotide sharing. Drawn from immuneACCESS, this table holds only the in-frame rearrangements with V and J called that TCRdb kept. Clones are partly lost; checked studies trace under half to an unresolved V gene and leave the rest unexplained. The V and J calls and clone size are taken from that table; D and trimming were inferred from the DNA. This sample's table has entries for under 150,000 clones. The ten biggest clones cover about 1.6% of the sample.

The sequencing sample was made of PBMCs. Recombination joined TRBV11-2 with TRBJ1-2; the D gene cannot be named for sure. This clonotype was sampled from a woman between 35 and 50 years old in good health and CMV-seronegative. The CDR3 region has the sequence CASSLELTGYTF. The DNA sequence is given as TGTGCCAGCAGCTTAGAACTTACGGGCTACACCTTC. This CDR3, with the reference TRBV11-2 and TRBJ1-2 proteins standing in past its ends, gives the full variable domain EAGVAQSPRYKIIEKRQSVAFWCNPISGHATLYWYQQILGQGPKLLIQFQNNGVVDDSQLPKDRFSAERLKGVDSTLKIQPAKLEDSAVYLCASSLELTGYTFGSGTRLTVV.